The next 29 T cell receptor beta chains were all read from a single sample in a study of T cell responses to AZD1222 COVID-19 vaccine. Generated by immunoSEQ multiplex PCR, the TCRdb table keeps only in-frame clones and is missing some. This sample has 100,000 or so clones, with 87% found just once. The sequences come from peripheral blood, collected on day 0 of AZD1222 vaccination. The receptor source for this set is an adult in good health.

This sequence joins TRBV19 and TRBJ1-1; weak D call: TRBD1 (6 bases). CDR1 and CDR2 from the germline V gene are LNHDA and SQIVND (reference sequence). This CDR3 is 14 amino acids long. Trimming cost V 10 bases and J 1 base, with 16 bases left between them. The CDR3 region has the DNA TGTGCCACCACTCTGGGGACACCGAACACTGAAGCTTTCTTT. The encoded protein is CATTLGTPNTEAFF. The full variable domain, in which reference TRBV19 and TRBJ1-1 provide the parts outside the CDR3, is DGGITQSPKYLFRKEGQNVTLSCEQNLNHDAMYWYRQDPGQGLRLIYYSQIVNDFQKGDIAEGYSVSREKKESFPLTVTSAQKNPTAFYLCATTLGTPNTEAFFGQGTRLTVV.

The chain carries TRBV7-2 and TRBJ1-2; a possible D gene is TRBD1 (5 bases). V dropped 5 bases and J dropped 2 bases, with 9 bases sitting between them. The CDR3 has 13 residues. The germline gives CDR1 SGHTA, CDR2 FQGNSA. The CDR3 DNA reads as TGTGCCAGCAGCCCGACAGCCAACTATGGCTACACCTTC. Amino acids: CASSPTANYGYTF. The variable domain in full, with the rest retrieved from reference TRBV7-2 and TRBJ1-2, is GAGVSQSPSNKVTEKGKDVELRCDPISGHTALYWYRQSLGQGLEFLIYFQGNSAPDKSGLPSDRFSAERTGGSVSTLTIQRTQQEDSAVYLCASSPTANYGYTFGSGTRLTVV.

The rearrangement joins TRBV7-9 to TRBJ1-2, with D unresolved. This CDR3 contains 16 residues. The ends were cut back, 5 bases at V and 6 bases at J, with 22 bases in the middle. CDR1 is SEHNR and CDR2 is FQNEAQ in the germline V gene (reference sequence). Here the CDR3 reads CASSPPSGKVSNGYTF. DNA of the CDR3: TGTGCCAGCAGCCCCCCCTCGGGGAAAGTTTCCAATGGCTACACCTTC.

V gene TRBV7-2 combines with J gene TRBJ1-2; TRBD1 aligns across 9 bases. This CDR3 has 16 amino acids. Germline CDR1 reads SGHTA; CDR2 reads FQGNSA. V gave up 5 bases and J gave up 5 bases; unmatched junction bases: 12. CDR3 region: CASSTTGGHLGYGYTF. CDR3 coding DNA: TGTGCCAGCAGCACGACAGGGGGTCATCTGGGGTATGGCTACACCTTC.

This sequence joins TRBV11-3 and TRBJ1-2; perhaps TRBD1 as D (5 bases). Trimming shortened V by 0 bases and J by 4 bases, and 18 bases separated the two germline ends. This CDR3 is 17 amino acids long. From germline, CDR1 is SGHNT and CDR2 YENEEA. As DNA, the CDR3 is TGTGCCAGCAGCTTAGATGGGGGAGGCATTCAGTGCTATGGCTACACCTTC. Protein product: CASSLDGGGIQCYGYTF.

This clone has more than one count but fewer than ten. V and J are TRBV7-2 and TRBJ1-5; D not resolved. Germline assignment: CDR1 SGHTA and CDR2 FQGNSA. The V and J ends lost 5 bases and 0 bases respectively, with 14 bases between them. The CDR3 covers 16 residues. CDR3 protein: CASSPGWADSNQPQHF. Here the CDR3 DNA reads TGTGCCAGCAGCCCCGGCTGGGCGGATAGCAATCAGCCCCAGCATTTT. Full variable domain (remainder filled in from reference TRBV7-2 and TRBJ1-5): GAGVSQSPSNKVTEKGKDVELRCDPISGHTALYWYRQSLGQGLEFLIYFQGNSAPDKSGLPSDRFSAERTGGSVSTLTIQRTQQEDSAVYLCASSPGWADSNQPQHFGDGTRLSIL.

V gene TRBV4-3 combines with J gene TRBJ2-2, with unresolved D. From germline, CDR1 is LGHNA and CDR2 YSLEER. V gave up 0 bases and J gave up 7 bases, with 6 bases separating them. There are 13 residues in the CDR3. Here the CDR3 reads CASSQDYNGELFF. CDR3 DNA sequence: TGCGCCAGCAGCCAAGATTACAACGGGGAGCTGTTTTTT.

The V gene is TRBV18, the J gene TRBJ1-1; D may be TRBD1 (6 bases). With 4 bases removed from V and 5 bases from J, the gap between germline ends came to 14 bases. Germline values: CDR1 KGHSH, CDR2 LQKENI. The CDR3 contains 14 residues. DNA for the CDR3: TGTGCCAGCTCACTGGGGCAGGGGAAAACTGAAGCTTTCTTT. Translation: CASSLGQGKTEAFF.

The J gene is TRBJ1-2, the V gene TRBV6-4; D perhaps matches TRBD1 (6 bases). The CDR3 extends over 13 amino acids. V lost 0 bases and J lost 4, with 6 bases in between. Germline V gives CDR1 MRHNA, CDR2 SNTAGT. This chain's CDR3 is CASSDSGGYGYTF. The CDR3 coding sequence is TGTGCCAGCAGTGACTCAGGGGGCTATGGCTACACCTTC.

In its sample, this clone was seen a few times. This sequence joins TRBV18 and TRBJ2-2, with D possibly being TRBD1 or TRBD2 (6 bases each). Trimming took 6 bases from V and 1 from J, leaving 15 bases between them. The CDR3 has 16 amino acids. CDR1 KGHSH and CDR2 LQKENI come from the germline V gene. The CDR3 protein is CASSETGTQNTGELFF. CDR3 DNA: TGTGCCAGCTCCGAAACAGGGACTCAGAACACCGGGGAGCTGTTTTTT.

The rearrangement uses TRBV6-6 and TRBJ2-7, with 7 bases fitting TRBD1. The CDR3 has 14 amino acids. V was clipped by 6 bases and J by 2 bases; unmatched bases: 7. Germline values: CDR1 MNHNY, CDR2 SVGAGI (reference sequence). This CDR3 is CASSRTGQTYEQYF. DNA for the CDR3: TGTGCCAGCAGCAGGACGGGACAGACCTACGAGCAGTACTTC.

Concerning this clone: At one boundary the junction diverges from the germline segment, which might be a read error. This CDR3 is CASSFGINYGYTF. The CDR3 DNA reads TGTGCCAGCAGCTTCGGCATCAACTATGGCTACACCTTC. This chain joins TRBV5-1 and TRBJ1-2, with unresolved D. CDR1 and CDR2 (germline): SGHRS, YFSETQ. The CDR3 consists of 13 residues.

The rearrangement joins TRBV9 to TRBJ1-3; D is ambiguous. This CDR3 has 17 residues. Trimming removed 2 bases at V and 2 bases at J, with 17 bases between. Germline V CDR1 and CDR2: SGDLS, YYNGEE. The CDR3 region has the DNA TGTGCCAGCAGCGTCTCAAAGAGGACCGCCCCTGGAAACACCATATATTTT. Translating it yields CASSVSKRTAPGNTIYF.

The chain carries TRBV2 and TRBJ2-1; TRBD1 matches 8 bases. CDR3 size: 15 residues. V shed 6 bases and J 5 bases; nucleotides not matched to a gene: 9. Germline V gives CDR1 SNHLY, CDR2 FYNNEI. The CDR3 DNA reads TGTGCCAGCAGGGAGGACAGGGCGAGCCACAATGAGCAGTTCTTC. This codes for CASREDRASHNEQFF.

This clone was observed a few times. The chain combines TRBV7-2 with TRBJ2-7, with 12 bases matching TRBD2. Germline trimming cut 5 bases from V and 4 bases from J; bases unmatched to any gene: 18. The CDR3 loop spans 19 amino acids. From germline, CDR1 is SGHTA and CDR2 FQGNSA. Here the CDR3 reads CASSPIPGGLAGGRYEQYF. CDR3 nucleotides: TGTGCCAGCAGCCCCATTCCCGGAGGTCTAGCGGGGGGGAGGTACGAGCAGTACTTC.

This sequence joins TRBV4-1 and TRBJ2-1; D possibly corresponds to TRBD2 (5 bases). The CDR3 is 14 residues long. Trimming pared 4 bases from V and 9 bases from J, leaving 16 bases between. Germline-derived CDR1 and CDR2 are MGHRA and YSYEKL. CDR3 in DNA: TGCGCCAGCAGCCCTCTACGGGAAGCGACTGAGCAGTTCTTC. As protein: CASSPLREATEQFF.

The genes are TRBV7-8 and TRBJ1-6; TRBD1 matches 7 bases. The germline V gene encodes CDR1 SGHVS and CDR2 FQNEAQ. The CDR3 runs 17 residues. The J segment lost 7 bases and the V segment lost 0 bases, leaving 9 bases of the junction unmatched. The CDR3 loop is CASSLAGTVRANSPLHF. CDR3 sequence (DNA): TGTGCCAGCAGCTTAGCGGGGACAGTACGGGCCAATTCACCCCTCCACTTT.

The rearrangement joins TRBV9 to TRBJ1-2, with 7 bases lining up with TRBD1. Germline CDR1 reads SGDLS; CDR2 reads YYNGEE. The J segment lost 4 bases and the V segment lost 3 bases, leaving 15 bases of the junction unmatched. The CDR3 is made up of 17 amino acids. The CDR3 sequence is CASSAPSNTGAGYGYTF. CDR3 bases: TGTGCCAGCAGCGCCCCATCAAACACAGGGGCCGGCTATGGCTACACCTTC.

V gene TRBV7-3 combines with J gene TRBJ2-1; D is undetermined. V was cut by 3 bases and J by 2 bases, with 5 bases left in between. The CDR3 consists of 13 residues. The germline V gene encodes CDR1 SGHTA and CDR2 FQGTGA. The CDR3 bases are TGTGCCAGCAGCTTCTCAGCCTACAATGAGCAGTTCTTC. Amino acid sequence: CASSFSAYNEQFF.

The chain has TRBV27 and TRBJ2-1, with 10 bases that match TRBD2. The CDR3 has 17 residues. The germline V gene encodes CDR1 MNHEY and CDR2 SMNVEV (reference sequence). V shed 7 bases, J shed 7 bases, and the junction held 16 bases outside the gene matches. CDR3: CASTTRWSSGSWNEQFF. Here the CDR3 DNA reads TGTGCCAGCACCACAAGGTGGTCTAGCGGGAGTTGGAATGAGCAGTTCTTC.

The genes are TRBV12-3 or TRBV12-4 and TRBJ1-2, with TRBD1 as a possible D gene (5 bases). This CDR3 contains 13 residues. Trimming pared 3 bases from V and 8 bases from J, leaving 13 bases between. The CDR3 region has the DNA TGTGCCAGCAGTTTTTCAGGAGGGGAGGGCTACACCTTC. Amino acid sequence: CASSFSGGEGYTF.

This chain uses TRBV7-2 with TRBJ2-2; TRBD1 matches 8 bases. V shed 5 bases, J shed 1 base, and the junction held 6 bases outside the gene matches. The CDR3 is made up of 16 amino acids. CDR1 and CDR2 (germline): SGHTA, FQGNSA. CDR3 residues: CASSQQGGGNTGELFF. The DNA for the CDR3 is TGTGCCAGCAGCCAACAGGGGGGCGGGAACACCGGGGAGCTGTTTTTT. The variable domain in full, completed from reference TRBV7-2 and TRBJ2-2, reads GAGVSQSPSNKVTEKGKDVELRCDPISGHTALYWYRQSLGQGLEFLIYFQGNSAPDKSGLPSDRFSAERTGGSVSTLTIQRTQQEDSAVYLCASSQQGGGNTGELFFGEGSRLTVL.

This chain uses TRBV6-2 or TRBV6-3 with TRBJ1-1; tentatively, D is TRBD1 (6 bases). The CDR3 is made up of 17 amino acids. The ends were cut back, 0 bases at V and 6 bases at J, with 20 bases in the middle. Germline V gene data show CDR1 as MNHEY and CDR2 as SVGEGT. The CDR3 loop is CASSYSGWTVGDPEAFF. The DNA of the CDR3 is TGTGCCAGCAGTTACTCCGGATGGACAGTTGGGGACCCTGAAGCTTTCTTT.

The V and J genes are TRBV10-3 and TRBJ1-6; D not certain. This CDR3 is 13 amino acids long. Germline V lookup: CDR1 ENHRY, CDR2 SYGVKD. V was pared by 2 bases and J by 9 bases, with 8 bases between. For the CDR3, the DNA is TGTGCCATCAGTGAGGAGACGACTTCACCCCTCCACTTT. This gives the protein CAISEETTSPLHF.

The rearrangement links TRBV12-5 to TRBJ2-1; a weak D match, TRBD1 (6 bases). Trimming removed 0 bases from V and 4 bases from J, with 16 bases in between. The germline CDR1 and CDR2 sequences are LGHNT and FRNRAP. The CDR3 spans 17 residues. CDR3 sequence reads: CASGLVVAGAGYNEQFF. The CDR3 DNA follows: TGTGCTAGTGGTTTGGTCGTTGCAGGGGCTGGGTACAATGAGCAGTTCTTC.

This clone has a handful of counts. The genes are TRBV11-2 and TRBJ1-2, with D possibly TRBD1 on 6 matching bases. CDR3 length equals 14 residues. The germline V gene encodes CDR1 SGHAT and CDR2 FQNNGV. V was pared by 4 bases and J by 2 bases, with 11 bases between. This CDR3 reads CASSSTGGNYGYTF. The DNA for the CDR3 is TGTGCCAGCAGCTCGACAGGAGGCAACTATGGCTACACCTTC. The entire variable domain, with the rest obtained from reference TRBV11-2 and TRBJ1-2, is as follows: EAGVAQSPRYKIIEKRQSVAFWCNPISGHATLYWYQQILGQGPKLLIQFQNNGVVDDSQLPKDRFSAERLKGVDSTLKIQPAKLEDSAVYLCASSSTGGNYGYTFGSGTRLTVV.

The chain joins TRBV6-5 to TRBJ1-5; TRBD1 is a possible D gene (6 bases). V lost 6 bases, J lost 5 bases, and 14 bases lay in between. Germline V gene sequence: CDR1 MNHEY, CDR2 SVGAGI. There are 14 residues in the CDR3. The CDR3 reads CASRATGRDQPQHF. CDR3 DNA sequence: TGTGCCAGCAGAGCCACAGGGAGGGATCAGCCCCAGCATTTT.

This chain connects TRBV24-1 to TRBJ2-7; 7 nucleotides match TRBD1. CDR1 KGHDR and CDR2 SFDVKD come from the germline V gene. The CDR3 covers 12 residues. Trimming removed 9 bases from V and 4 bases from J; junction bases left unmatched: 5. The CDR3 protein is CATSGQPYEQYF. The DNA of the CDR3 is TGTGCCACCTCGGGACAGCCATACGAGCAGTACTTC.

The chain uses TRBV25-1 and TRBJ1-2; possible D gene TRBD1, 6 bases. The germline V gene encodes CDR1 MGHDK and CDR2 SYGVNS. This CDR3 has 14 residues. V lost 6 bases to trimming and J lost 4 bases, with 15 bases between them. The CDR3 nucleotides read TGTGCCAGCAGAGACGGGGGCTCCGTCTATGGCTACACCTTC. It specifies CASRDGGSVYGYTF.